This is a list of T cell receptor beta chains from one sample in a study of T cell repertoires in cytomegalovirus infection. Each CDR3 protein gets one entry after TCRdb re-called the reads with MiXCR. Among about 68,000 distinct CDR3 sequences listed, approximately 22% were seen once. Their cognate antigens are unknown. The sequenced sample was PBMCs, sequenced either directly or after in vitro stimulation (not recorded which). These TCRs come from a human donor in good health (CMV status not recorded). Some clones in this sample may be carry-over from other donors' samples. Each CDR3 is given with its conserved first and last residue. The D gene is left open where the match is weak. Where a row states a size, it is once, few, many or the class of an expanded clone; other rows omit it.

v_gene: TRBV7-2; j_gene: TRBJ1-5; d_gene: NA; abundance: many; CDR3nt: TGTGCCAGCAGCACTCGAGGGGGTCCTAGCGAACCCCAGCATTTT; CDR3aa: CASSTRGGPSEPQHF
v_gene: TRBV7-2; j_gene: TRBJ2-1; d_gene: NA; abundance: NA; CDR3nt: TGTGCCAGCAGCCTGCGCTCCTACAATGAGCAGTTCTTC; CDR3aa: CASSLRSYNEQFF
v_gene: TRBV28; j_gene: TRBJ1-5; d_gene: NA; abundance: NA; CDR3nt: TGTGCCAGCAGGGACAGTTTAAATCAGCCCCAGCATTTT; CDR3aa: CASRDSLNQPQHF
v_gene: TRBV7-2; j_gene: TRBJ1-2; d_gene: TRBD1; abundance: many; CDR3nt: TGTGCCAGCAGCTTAGGGGTCGGACAGGGGGCTGAGGGCTACACCTTC; CDR3aa: CASSLGVGQGAEGYTF
v_gene: TRBV7-8; j_gene: TRBJ1-5; d_gene: NA; abundance: many; CDR3nt: TGTGCCAGCAGCCTCCGGGGAAATAGCAATCAGCCCCAGCATTTT; CDR3aa: CASSLRGNSNQPQHF
v_gene: TRBV12-5; j_gene: TRBJ1-1; d_gene: NA; abundance: NA; CDR3nt: TGTGCTAGTGGCCGAGAGGGGGGCACTGAAGCTTTCTTT; CDR3aa: CASGREGGTEAFF
v_gene: TRBV7-8; j_gene: TRBJ2-1; d_gene: NA; abundance: many; CDR3nt: TGTGCCAGCAGCTTAGATGGGAGGAGGCTAGCAAACAATGAGCAGTTCTTC; CDR3aa: CASSLDGRRLANNEQFF
v_gene: TRBV7-6; j_gene: TRBJ2-5; d_gene: NA; abundance: few; CDR3nt: TGTGCCAGCAGTAACGCCCAGGGGTTGGGACAAGAGACCCAGTACTTC; CDR3aa: CASSNAQGLGQETQYF
v_gene: TRBV7-9; j_gene: TRBJ2-1; d_gene: TRBD2; abundance: NA; CDR3nt: TGTGCCAGCAGCCGTACAGCGGGAGCCTCCTACAATGAGCAGTTCTTC; CDR3aa: CASSRTAGASYNEQFF
v_gene: TRBV20-1; j_gene: TRBJ2-3; d_gene: TRBD2; abundance: few; CDR3nt: TGCAGTGCTAGCCCTAGCGGGAACACAGATACGCAGTATTTT; CDR3aa: CSASPSGNTDTQYF
v_gene: TRBV20-1; j_gene: TRBJ2-7; d_gene: NA; abundance: few; CDR3nt: TGCAGTGCTCCCGGGACTCCAGCCTACGAGCAGTACTTC; CDR3aa: CSAPGTPAYEQYF
v_gene: TRBV5-4; j_gene: TRBJ2-1; d_gene: NA; abundance: many; CDR3nt: TGTGCCAGCAGCCGCGGGGAGGGGGGATACAATGAGCAGTTCTTC; CDR3aa: CASSRGEGGYNEQFF
v_gene: TRBV19; j_gene: TRBJ2-7; d_gene: NA; abundance: NA; CDR3nt: TGTGCCAGTACCCCCGGGTATGGGGTGGGCGAGCAGTACTTC; CDR3aa: CASTPGYGVGEQYF
v_gene: TRBV27; j_gene: TRBJ2-5; d_gene: TRBD2; abundance: NA; CDR3nt: TGTGCCAGCAGTACCCTGGGAGGGCTGGAGACCCAGTACTTC; CDR3aa: CASSTLGGLETQYF
v_gene: TRBV24-1; j_gene: TRBJ2-3; d_gene: NA; abundance: NA; CDR3nt: TGTGCCACCAGTGATGGGCCGACAGAGGTCCCTCCCACAGATACGCAGTATTTT; CDR3aa: CATSDGPTEVPPTDTQYF
v_gene: TRBV12-3/TRBV12-4; j_gene: TRBJ1-1; d_gene: NA; abundance: NA; CDR3nt: TGTGCCAGCACCCCTAGTGTATCAGGTGAAGCTTTCTTT; CDR3aa: CASTPSVSGEAFF
v_gene: TRBV7-2; j_gene: TRBJ1-5; d_gene: TRBD1; abundance: many; CDR3nt: TGTGCCAGCAGCTTGGGGCCTCCGGGACAGTATAGCAATCAGCCCCAGCATTTT; CDR3aa: CASSLGPPGQYSNQPQHF
v_gene: TRBV7-2; j_gene: TRBJ2-1; d_gene: TRBD2; abundance: many; CDR3nt: TGTGCCAGCAGCTCAGACCCCCCTCTAGCGGGAGGGCGTCGGGAGCAGTTCTTC; CDR3aa: CASSSDPPLAGGRREQFF
v_gene: TRBV7-9; j_gene: TRBJ2-1; d_gene: NA; abundance: few; CDR3nt: TGTGCCAGCAGCTTATCAACCGGGTTAAATGAGCAGTTCTTC; CDR3aa: CASSLSTGLNEQFF
v_gene: TRBV28; j_gene: TRBJ1-5; d_gene: NA; abundance: many; CDR3nt: TGTGCCAGCAGCCCCGGGGGAAGCAATCAGCCCCAGCATTTT; CDR3aa: CASSPGGSNQPQHF
v_gene: TRBV7-2; j_gene: TRBJ1-3; d_gene: NA; abundance: many; CDR3nt: TGTGCCAGCAGCTTAGGGGGACTTGGAAACACCATATATTTT; CDR3aa: CASSLGGLGNTIYF
v_gene: TRBV12-3/TRBV12-4; j_gene: TRBJ2-1; d_gene: TRBD2; abundance: NA; CDR3nt: TGTGCCAGCAGTTTGGGTAGCGGGGGTTCAAATGAGCAGTTCTTC; CDR3aa: CASSLGSGGSNEQFF
v_gene: TRBV7-2; j_gene: TRBJ2-3; d_gene: NA; abundance: many; CDR3nt: TGTGCCAGCAGCCCTGGGGCTACGCAGTATTTT; CDR3aa: CASSPGATQYF
v_gene: TRBV29-1; j_gene: TRBJ2-5; d_gene: NA; abundance: few; CDR3nt: TGCAGCGTTGACGATTCGGTGTACCAAGAGACCCAGTACTTC; CDR3aa: CSVDDSVYQETQYF
v_gene: TRBV18; j_gene: TRBJ2-5; d_gene: NA; abundance: few; CDR3nt: TGTGCCAGCTCACTCGGGCCAAACAAAGAGACCCAGTACTTC; CDR3aa: CASSLGPNKETQYF
v_gene: TRBV3-1; j_gene: TRBJ1-2; d_gene: TRBD1; abundance: NA; CDR3nt: TGTGCCAGCAGTTCCCTCCGGACAGGGATCTACACCTTC; CDR3aa: CASSSLRTGIYTF
v_gene: TRBV7-6; j_gene: TRBJ1-6; d_gene: NA; abundance: many; CDR3nt: TGTGCCAGCAGCTTAGACCACCCAAAACAGGGCTCAGCTTCACCCCTCCACTTT; CDR3aa: CASSLDHPKQGSASPLHF
v_gene: TRBV9; j_gene: TRBJ2-2; d_gene: NA; abundance: few; CDR3nt: TGTGCCAGCAGCGTTGCCAATACGAACACCGGGGAGCTGTTTTTT; CDR3aa: CASSVANTNTGELFF
v_gene: TRBV7-2; j_gene: TRBJ1-5; d_gene: NA; abundance: many; CDR3nt: TGTGCCAGCAGCACTAGACAGGGCAATCAGCCCCAGCATTTT; CDR3aa: CASSTRQGNQPQHF
v_gene: TRBV7-8; j_gene: TRBJ1-3; d_gene: NA; abundance: many; CDR3nt: TGTGCCAGCTCCTGGGGGGGAGGCCTCTCCGGAAACACCATATATTTT; CDR3aa: CASSWGGGLSGNTIYF
v_gene: TRBV2; j_gene: TRBJ2-2; d_gene: TRBD2; abundance: few; CDR3nt: TGTGCCAGCAGTGGAAGGACTAGTTCGGCCGGGGAGCTGTTTTTT; CDR3aa: CASSGRTSSAGELFF
v_gene: TRBV12-3/TRBV12-4; j_gene: TRBJ2-1; d_gene: TRBD2; abundance: NA; CDR3nt: TGTGCCAGCAGTCTAGGACTAGCGGGAAGTGAGCAGTTCTTC; CDR3aa: CASSLGLAGSEQFF
v_gene: TRBV7-6; j_gene: TRBJ2-1; d_gene: TRBD2; abundance: many; CDR3nt: TGTGCCAGCAGCCATATTCTGGGTAGCGGGCAACTCTCCTACAATGAGCAGTTCTTC; CDR3aa: CASSHILGSGQLSYNEQFF
v_gene: TRBV4-1; j_gene: TRBJ2-3; d_gene: NA; abundance: NA; CDR3nt: TGCGCCAGCAGTCACGGAGGAGGGGACACAACAAGGGGTACGCAGTATTTT; CDR3aa: CASSHGGGDTTRGTQYF
v_gene: TRBV7-9; j_gene: TRBJ2-1; d_gene: TRBD1; abundance: NA; CDR3nt: TGTGCCAGCAGCTCCAAACCGGGACAGGGGGCGATCAGCCTCAAGGAGCAGTTCTTC; CDR3aa: CASSSKPGQGAISLKEQFF
v_gene: TRBV7-2; j_gene: TRBJ2-3; d_gene: NA; abundance: few; CDR3nt: TGTGCCAGCAGTGAGGGGGGCGGGAGCTGGGATACGCAGTATTTT; CDR3aa: CASSEGGGSWDTQYF
v_gene: TRBV6-5; j_gene: TRBJ1-1; d_gene: NA; abundance: NA; CDR3nt: TGTGCCAGCAGTTACCTGAAGGGGGACACTGAAGCTTTCTTT; CDR3aa: CASSYLKGDTEAFF
v_gene: TRBV24-1; j_gene: TRBJ2-2; d_gene: TRBD1; abundance: few; CDR3nt: TGTGCCACCAGTGACCGCGTAGGGGGACAGGGGGGCCACGGGGAGCTGTTTTTT; CDR3aa: CATSDRVGGQGGHGELFF
v_gene: TRBV4-3; j_gene: TRBJ1-3; d_gene: NA; abundance: NA; CDR3nt: TGCGCCAGCAGCCAAGAAGCCGGAGGGTTCCCCTCTGGAAACACCATATATTTT; CDR3aa: CASSQEAGGFPSGNTIYF
v_gene: TRBV7-2; j_gene: TRBJ1-4; d_gene: NA; abundance: few; CDR3nt: TGTGCCAGCAGCCTAGGGTCGGGGGTAAAACTGTTTTTT; CDR3aa: CASSLGSGVKLFF
v_gene: TRBV14; j_gene: TRBJ2-3; d_gene: NA; abundance: few; CDR3nt: TGTGCCAGCAGCCACGGGGACGGCCTACCCCAGTATTTT; CDR3aa: CASSHGDGLPQYF
v_gene: TRBV7-2; j_gene: TRBJ2-1; d_gene: NA; abundance: many; CDR3nt: TGTGCCAGCAGCTTACCCATAAATGAGCAGTTCTTC; CDR3aa: CASSLPINEQFF
v_gene: TRBV7-6; j_gene: TRBJ2-5; d_gene: NA; abundance: few; CDR3nt: TGTGCCAGCAGCTTACGGAGAGGGGAGACCCAGTACTTC; CDR3aa: CASSLRRGETQYF
v_gene: TRBV5-1; j_gene: TRBJ1-1; d_gene: TRBD1; abundance: NA; CDR3nt: TGCGCCAGCAGCTCGGGACAGGGGCACACTGAAGCTTTCTTT; CDR3aa: CASSSGQGHTEAFF
v_gene: TRBV7-2; j_gene: TRBJ2-5; d_gene: TRBD2; abundance: many; CDR3nt: TGTGCCAGCAGCGCGGGACTAGCGGGCGCCCAAGAGACCCAGTACTTC; CDR3aa: CASSAGLAGAQETQYF